Listed below are T cell receptor beta chains from one sample, sequenced in a study of CD8 T cells in ankylosing spondylitis. TCRdb processed the 5' RACE reads anew with MiXCR; each CDR3 protein has one entry. This sample has about 90,000 distinct CDR3 sequences, with 9% found just once. Sequencing was performed on blood, either unsorted or a sorted T cell fraction (not recorded which). The receptors derive from a male donor with ankylosing spondylitis. Both conserved end residues are part of each CDR3. A D gene is named only where the DNA matches it firmly. Not all rows give a size; the values are once, few, many and, for expanded clones, a class.

size	V	J	D	length	CDR3	DNA
.	TRBV13	TRBJ2-7	.	16	CASSMLGSAGLGEQYF	TGTGCCAGCAGCATGCTCGGATCGGCAGGTCTGGGAGAGCAGTACTTC
many	TRBV7-2	TRBJ2-3	TRBD2	16	CASSLVTSGPTDTQYF	TGTGCCAGCAGCTTAGTGACTAGCGGCCCCACAGATACGCAGTATTTT
few	TRBV21-1	TRBJ2-5	.	16	CASSKEDGPTRETQYF	TGTGCCAGCAGCAAAGAGGACGGCCCTACAAGAGAGACCCAGTACTTC
many	TRBV5-6	TRBJ2-7	TRBD1	13	CASSWTGYYEQYF	TGTGCCAGCAGCTGGACAGGATACTACGAGCAGTACTTC
few	TRBV9	TRBJ2-1	.	15	CASSVEGGEVDEQFF	TGTGCCAGCAGCGTAGAGGGGGGAGAAGTCGATGAGCAGTTCTTC
many	TRBV20-1	TRBJ2-2	.	14	CSVWGEGDSGELFF	TGCAGTGTATGGGGAGAAGGGGACTCCGGGGAGCTGTTTTTT
.	TRBV7-9	TRBJ2-4	.	16	CASSNQGPIAKNIQYF	TGTGCCAGCAGCAACCAGGGTCCTATAGCCAAAAACATTCAGTACTTC
few	TRBV24-1	TRBJ1-2	.	13	CATSVGPVYGYTF	TGTGCCACCAGTGTAGGACCCGTCTATGGCTACACCTTC
medium-sized	TRBV12-3/TRBV12-4	TRBJ2-1	.	12	CASSLTLREQFF	TGTGCCAGCAGTCTGACCCTTCGGGAGCAGTTCTTC
.	TRBV29-1	TRBJ1-2	.	11	CSVGDTYGYTF	TGCAGCGTTGGGGACACCTATGGCTACACCTTC
many	TRBV5-5	TRBJ1-5	TRBD1	15	CASSLDRGGNQPQHF	TGTGCCAGCAGCTTGGACAGGGGAGGCAATCAGCCCCAGCATTTT
many	TRBV3-1	TRBJ2-3	TRBD2	18	CASSQYGTSGKSTDTQYF	TGTGCCAGCAGCCAGTACGGGACTAGCGGAAAAAGCACAGATACGCAGTATTTT
.	TRBV10-1	TRBJ2-1	.	17	CASRSELGDSFADEQFF	TGCGCCAGCAGATCCGAGCTTGGGGACTCCTTTGCGGATGAGCAGTTCTTC
many	TRBV29-1	TRBJ1-2	.	12	CSGKGGEPGYTF	TGCAGCGGTAAAGGAGGGGAGCCGGGCTACACCTTC
many	TRBV7-9	TRBJ2-2	TRBD2	17	CASSSLGLGLNTGELFF	TGTGCCAGCAGCTCATTGGGACTAGGGCTGAACACCGGGGAGCTGTTTTTT
many	TRBV5-1	TRBJ1-1	.	13	CASSLVKGTEAFF	TGCGCCAGCAGCTTGGTTAAGGGCACTGAAGCTTTCTTT
.	TRBV5-1	TRBJ1-2	.	17	CASSLAWTAVTNYGYTF	TGCGCCAGCAGCTTGGCTTGGACAGCCGTTACTAACTATGGCTACACCTTC
.	TRBV12-3/TRBV12-4	TRBJ2-5	TRBD1	16	CASSFPGTGGWETQYF	TGTGCCAGCAGTTTCCCAGGGACAGGGGGCTGGGAGACCCAGTACTTC
few	TRBV7-9	TRBJ2-1	.	15	CASSPAGRVWHEQFF	TGTGCCAGCAGCCCAGCCGGACGGGTTTGGCATGAGCAGTTCTTC
few	TRBV3-1	TRBJ1-1	.	17	CASSQDLTDGMNTEAFF	TGTGCCAGCAGCCAAGACCTGACAGATGGTATGAACACTGAAGCTTTCTTT
many	TRBV2	TRBJ2-2	.	15	CASRLPGRNTGELFF	TGTGCCAGCAGGTTGCCGGGACGAAACACCGGGGAGCTGTTTTTT
.	TRBV2	TRBJ1-6	.	14	CASTETPYNSPLHF	TGTGCCAGCACGGAGACACCCTATAATTCACCCCTCCACTTT
.	TRBV19	TRBJ2-7	TRBD1	15	CASSWGTGGTYEQYF	TGTGCCAGTAGTTGGGGGACAGGAGGAACCTACGAGCAGTACTTC
many	TRBV9	TRBJ2-3	TRBD2	15	CASSSPGLAEDTQYF	TGTGCCAGCAGCTCTCCGGGACTAGCGGAAGATACGCAGTATTTT
.	TRBV4-1	TRBJ2-7	.	14	CASSPGAFPTEQYF	TGCGCCAGCAGCCCGGGGGCATTTCCTACGGAGCAGTACTTC